These 25 T cell receptor beta chains originate from one sample sequenced in a study of response to subunit inactivated influenza vaccine (dated by TCRdb to 2017 to 2018). Receptor libraries were prepared by RT-PCR. The instrument given in TCRdb is Illumina HiSeq 2500. TCRdb took the public reads, trimmed them with fastp at Q25, ran MiXCR for clone calling and kept in-frame beta chains. Rows merge per CDR3 protein into single entries with the most common DNA and genes. The sample table holds just under 550,000 distinct CDR3 sequences, of which around 25% were seen once. The ten largest make up around 2.8% of the sample. The data also belong to a second study, concerning T cells expressing NK-cell markers. Looking at the second paper: The TCR beta cDNA libraries were made using 5'RACE template switching, a step that added both a universal primer site and unique molecular identifiers.

The sequences come from CD4+ T cells sorted from PBMCs, collected about 13 days after vaccination. The source is a man between 50 and 59 years old who received an inactivated influenza vaccine. Donor details come from another sample of the same person, matched by shared clones.

The chain carries TRBV7-2 and TRBJ2-1; 10 nucleotides match TRBD2. Germline lookup yields CDR1 SGHTA and CDR2 FQGNSA. V trimming: 2 bases; J trimming: 9 bases; junction bases outside the gene matches: 4. The CDR3 contains 14 residues. The CDR3 DNA is TGTGCCAGCAGCTTACTCCTAGCGGGAGTTGAGCAGTTCTTC. It specifies CASSLLLAGVEQFF.

The rearrangement links TRBV20-1 to TRBJ1-6; D is unclear. CDR3 size: 15 residues. Germline V gene data show CDR1 as DFQATT and CDR2 as SNEGSKA (reference sequence). Trimming took off 8 bases at V and 5 bases at J, with 19 bases between the two ends. The CDR3 region is CSTLRPGFNNSPLHF. The CDR3 DNA is TGCAGTACTCTCAGACCGGGTTTCAATAATTCACCCCTCCACTTT.

This clonotype was observed at least ten times. V is TRBV11-2 and J is TRBJ2-5; 8 nucleotides agree with TRBD2. In germline, CDR1 is SGHAT, CDR2 FQNNGV. The CDR3 contains 15 residues. The ends lost 3 bases at V and 4 bases at J; junction bases unmatched: 7. DNA of the CDR3: TGTGCCAGCAGCTTTACGGGAGGGCCCTCAGAGACCCAGTACTTC. It yields the protein CASSFTGGPSETQYF.

The count of this clonotype is one. This rearrangement joins TRBV11-2 to TRBJ2-1; TRBD2 agrees at 9 bases. Trimming removed 4 bases from V and 4 bases from J; junction bases left unmatched: 8. The CDR3 sequence is 16 residues long. Germline loops: CDR1 SGHAT, CDR2 FQNNGV. In DNA, the CDR3 is TGTGCCAGCAGCTCAAAAGGGACTAGCAGATACAATGAGCAGTTCTTC. It translates to CASSSKGTSRYNEQFF.

This clonotype was observed a handful of times. The V gene is TRBV12-5, the J gene TRBJ2-1, with a weak D call TRBD1 (6 bases). The V end lost 5 bases, the J end lost 7 bases, and 21 bases lay between the germline ends. Germline CDR1 LGHNT, CDR2 FRNRAP. There are 16 residues in the CDR3. The CDR3, as DNA: TGTGCTAGTGGTGGGGGCTTGAAGGGAAAGCGGAATGAGCAGTTCTTC. Protein: CASGGGLKGKRNEQFF.

The J gene is TRBJ2-1, the V gene TRBV28; 7 bases match TRBD2. CDR1 is MDHEN, CDR2 SYDVKM, per germline. There are 15 residues in the CDR3. The trim removed 6 bases at V and 0 bases at J, leaving 5 bases unmatched. The CDR3 reads CASRRGSSSYNEQFF. CDR3 nucleotide sequence: TGTGCCAGCAGACGCGGGAGCAGCTCCTACAATGAGCAGTTCTTC.

Comment on this clonotype: One end of the junction does not line up with germline, which may come from a read error. The chain joins TRBV27 to TRBJ2-7; D may correspond to TRBD1 or TRBD2 (5 bases each). Germline V gene sequence: CDR1 MNHEY, CDR2 SMNVEV (reference sequence). The length of the CDR3 is 13 residues. The CDR3: CASSLSLRDPHRF. The DNA for the CDR3 is TGTGCCAGCAGTTTATCATTAAGGGACCCGCATCGCTTC.

This clonotype was found a few times. This chain connects TRBV5-1 to TRBJ2-2; D unclear. There are 13 residues in the CDR3. The V gene's germline CDR1 is SGHRS and CDR2 YFSETQ. V gave up 3 bases and J gave up 2 bases, with 5 bases separating them. CDR3 protein: CASSWENTGELFF. CDR3 nucleotide sequence: TGCGCCAGCAGCTGGGAAAACACCGGGGAGCTGTTTTTT.

This clonotype was counted only a few times. The chain joins TRBV5-1 to TRBJ2-5; 7 nucleotides align to TRBD2. Germline V lookup: CDR1 SGHRS, CDR2 YFSETQ. The CDR3 has 17 residues. Trimming at V came to 4 bases and at J to 2 bases, leaving 14 bases not matched to a gene. CDR3 loop: CASSLGASGDLQETQYF. The CDR3 DNA is TGCGCCAGCAGCCTTGGGGCGAGCGGGGACCTACAAGAGACCCAGTACTTC.

This chain uses TRBV14 with TRBJ1-6; 7 positions agree with TRBD1. After removal of 4 bases from V and 6 bases from J, the junction contained 6 bases not matched to a gene. CDR1 and CDR2 from the germline V gene are SGHDN and FVKESK. The CDR3 contains 15 residues. The CDR3 loop is CASSPLGQINSPLHF. The CDR3 DNA is TGTGCCAGCAGCCCGCTGGGACAGATTAATTCACCCCTCCACTTT.

The sample holds a few counts of this clonotype. The rearrangement links TRBV5-1 to TRBJ2-1, with TRBD1 identical over 9 bases. V trimming: 0 bases; J trimming: 4 bases; junction bases outside the gene matches: 2. The CDR3 spans 15 residues. The V gene's germline CDR1 is SGHRS and CDR2 YFSETQ. The CDR3 bases are TGCGCCAGCAGCTTGGCCGGGACAGGGTACAATGAGCAGTTCTTC. This encodes CASSLAGTGYNEQFF.

This sequence joins TRBV29-1 and TRBJ2-3, with 11 bases aligning to TRBD2. V shed 3 bases, J shed 6 bases, and the junction held 11 bases outside the gene matches. The CDR3 is 16 residues long. In germline, CDR1 is SQVTM, CDR2 ANQGSEA. The CDR3 here is CSVDARLAGRPDTQYF. The DNA for the CDR3 is TGCAGCGTTGATGCGAGACTAGCGGGAAGGCCCGATACGCAGTATTTT.

The rearrangement links TRBV9 to TRBJ1-4; D is undetermined. Germline loops: CDR1 SGDLS, CDR2 YYNGEE. Trimming took off 0 bases at V and 5 bases at J, with 26 bases between the two ends. The CDR3 runs to 20 residues. CDR3 protein: CASSVVPGLGILGVNEKLFF. The CDR3 bases are TGTGCCAGCAGCGTAGTTCCCGGACTGGGGATCCTAGGTGTGAATGAAAAACTGTTTTTT.

This clonotype was seen a single time. This chain connects TRBV7-2 to TRBJ2-3; 7 bases fit TRBD1. The J segment lost 2 bases and the V segment lost 8 bases, leaving 4 bases of the junction unmatched. The CDR3 spans 13 residues. Germline V gene lookup returns CDR1 SGHTA and CDR2 FQGNSA. The CDR3 DNA is TGTGCCAGCCAGGGACAGAACACAGATACGCAGTATTTT. Amino acids: CASQGQNTDTQYF.

In its sample, this clonotype was seen a few times. This sequence joins TRBV14 and TRBJ2-1; TRBD2 agrees at 7 bases. Germline V gene data show CDR1 as SGHDN and CDR2 as FVKESK. The V gene end was trimmed by 4 bases and the J gene end by 9 bases; junction bases not matched to a gene: 3. The CDR3 sequence is 12 residues long. DNA of the CDR3: TGTGCCAGCAGCCGGACTAGAAGTGAGCAGTTCTTC. Its protein product is CASSRTRSEQFF.

This clonotype has only a few counts. V gene TRBV20-1 combines with J gene TRBJ1-5; TRBD1 agrees at 9 bases. The CDR3 is made up of 14 amino acids. CDR1 and CDR2 from the germline V gene are DFQATT and SNEGSKA (reference sequence). The ends lost 3 bases at V and 7 bases at J; junction bases unmatched: 7. This CDR3 reads CSARTGQGGQPQHF. In nucleotides, the CDR3 is TGCAGTGCTAGGACGGGACAGGGAGGACAGCCCCAGCATTTT.

The genes are TRBV12-3 or TRBV12-4 and TRBJ1-2, with D uncertain. Trimming left V 5 bases short and J 4 bases short, with 8 bases between. This CDR3 region has 12 residues. In DNA form, the CDR3 reads TGTGCCAGCAGTCCCAACGGCTATGGCTACACCTTC. Its protein product is CASSPNGYGYTF.

Only a few counts were recorded for this clonotype. V usage is TRBV29-1 and J usage is TRBJ2-1; no definite D call. Deletions cut 1 base from V and 5 bases from J, with 9 bases between. Per germline, CDR1 SQVTM and CDR2 ANQGSEA. The CDR3 has 13 amino acids. The CDR3 loop is CSVEASIDNEQFF. The CDR3 coding sequence is TGCAGCGTTGAAGCCTCGATTGACAATGAGCAGTTCTTC.

The V call is TRBV5-1, the J call TRBJ2-1; 10 bases match TRBD2. Germline V gene lookup returns CDR1 SGHRS and CDR2 YFSETQ. The CDR3 spans 17 residues. J lost 7 bases, V lost 0 bases, and 10 bases had no gene match. Here the CDR3 reads CASSLALSSGRVNEQFF. As DNA, the CDR3 is TGCGCCAGCAGCTTGGCACTATCTAGCGGGAGAGTGAATGAGCAGTTCTTC.

This clonotype was counted between two and nine times. The rearrangement uses TRBV5-5 and TRBJ2-3; TRBD1 is a possible D gene (7 bases). The CDR3 runs 17 residues. Germline V gene data show CDR1 as SGHKS and CDR2 as YYEKEE (reference sequence). The V end was cut by 3 bases, the J end by 0 bases, with 17 bases between. In DNA, the CDR3 is TGTGCCAGCAGCTCGAGACTCAGGGGGGCGAGCACAGATACGCAGTATTTT. It specifies CASSSRLRGASTDTQYF.

At least ten counts were recorded for this clonotype. The chain employs TRBV5-1 and TRBJ2-2; 10 nucleotides match TRBD1. The V and J ends lost 4 bases and 8 bases, in that order; junction bases with no gene match: 8. Germline V CDR1 and CDR2: SGHRS, YFSETQ. The CDR3 totals 15 residues. The CDR3 DNA follows: TGCGCCAGCAGCGCCGGGACAGGGGATACGGGGGAGCTGTTTTTT. Its translation is CASSAGTGDTGELFF.

The chain combines TRBV12-3 or TRBV12-4 with TRBJ1-5; D is perhaps TRBD1 (5 bases). The CDR3 sequence is 15 residues long. V was clipped by 9 bases and J by 1 base, with 16 bases between them. The DNA for the CDR3 is TGTGCCAGTGTGCCCGGGGGAGGAAGCAATCAGCCCCAGCATTTT. Residues: CASVPGGGSNQPQHF.

This sequence joins TRBV7-9 and TRBJ1-1; the D is unclear. The CDR3 contains 14 residues. V lost 5 bases to trimming and J lost 0 bases, with 10 bases between them. In germline, CDR1 is SEHNR, CDR2 FQNEAQ (reference sequence). This CDR3 reads CASSPALMNTEAFF. In DNA, the CDR3 is TGTGCCAGCAGCCCTGCCTTAATGAACACTGAAGCTTTCTTT.

The chain carries TRBV5-4 and TRBJ1-2, with TRBD1 matching 8 bases. V was pared by 4 bases and J by 4 bases, with 12 bases of the junction left unmatched. The CDR3 consists of 16 residues. The germline CDR1 and CDR2 sequences are SGHNT and YYREEE (reference sequence). CDR3 in amino acids: CASSPGQGSAGYGYTF. The CDR3 DNA sequence: TGTGCCAGCAGCCCAGGACAGGGCTCGGCTGGCTATGGCTACACCTTC.

This clonotype appeared a few times. V gene TRBV5-1 combines with J gene TRBJ1-2; no definite D call. The CDR3 sequence is 14 residues long. Trimming shortened V by 4 bases and J by 2 bases, and 12 bases separated the two germline ends. The germline gives CDR1 SGHRS, CDR2 YFSETQ. The CDR3 DNA reads TGCGCCAGCAGCCCCCAGAATGAGAACTATGGCTACACCTTC. As protein: CASSPQNENYGYTF.